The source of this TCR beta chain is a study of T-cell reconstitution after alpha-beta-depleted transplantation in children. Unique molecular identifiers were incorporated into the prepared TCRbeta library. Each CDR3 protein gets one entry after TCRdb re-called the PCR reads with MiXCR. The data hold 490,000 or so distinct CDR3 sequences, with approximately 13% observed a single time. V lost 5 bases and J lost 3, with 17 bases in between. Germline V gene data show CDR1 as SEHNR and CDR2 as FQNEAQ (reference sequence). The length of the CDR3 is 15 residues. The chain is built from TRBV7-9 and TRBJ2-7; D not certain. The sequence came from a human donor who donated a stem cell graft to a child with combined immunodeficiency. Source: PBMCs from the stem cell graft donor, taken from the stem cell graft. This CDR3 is CASSLMGETDYEQYF. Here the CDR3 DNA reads TGTGCCAGCAGCCTTATGGGTGAAACTGACTACGAGCAGTACTTC.